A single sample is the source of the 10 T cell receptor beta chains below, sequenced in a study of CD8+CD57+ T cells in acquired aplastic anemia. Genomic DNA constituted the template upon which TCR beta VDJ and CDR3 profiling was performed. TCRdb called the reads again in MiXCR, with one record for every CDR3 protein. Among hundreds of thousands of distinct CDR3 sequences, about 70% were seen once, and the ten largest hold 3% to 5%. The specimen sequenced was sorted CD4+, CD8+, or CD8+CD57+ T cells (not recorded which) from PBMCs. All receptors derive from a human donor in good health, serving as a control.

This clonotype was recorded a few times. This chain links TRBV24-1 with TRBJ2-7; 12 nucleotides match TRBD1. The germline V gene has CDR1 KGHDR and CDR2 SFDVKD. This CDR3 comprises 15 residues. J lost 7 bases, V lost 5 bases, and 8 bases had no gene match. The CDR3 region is CATSGPGQGAREQYF. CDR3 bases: TGTGCCACCAGTGGCCCGGGACAGGGGGCTAGGGAGCAGTACTTC.

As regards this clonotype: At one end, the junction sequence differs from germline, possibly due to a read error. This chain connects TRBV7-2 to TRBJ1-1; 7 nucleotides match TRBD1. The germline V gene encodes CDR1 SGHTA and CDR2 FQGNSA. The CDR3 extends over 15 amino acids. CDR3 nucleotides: TGTGCCACCACCAGGGGGGGAGCGAACACTAAAGAAGTTTTCTTT. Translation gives CATTRGGANTKEVFF.

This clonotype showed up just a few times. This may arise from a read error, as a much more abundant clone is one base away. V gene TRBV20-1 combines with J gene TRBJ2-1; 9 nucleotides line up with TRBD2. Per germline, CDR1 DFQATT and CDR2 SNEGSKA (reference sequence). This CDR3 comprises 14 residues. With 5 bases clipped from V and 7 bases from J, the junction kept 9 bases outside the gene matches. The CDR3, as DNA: TGCAGTGCTCTGCCCAGCGGGGGGTTAAATGAGCAGTTCTTC. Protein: CSALPSGGLNEQFF.

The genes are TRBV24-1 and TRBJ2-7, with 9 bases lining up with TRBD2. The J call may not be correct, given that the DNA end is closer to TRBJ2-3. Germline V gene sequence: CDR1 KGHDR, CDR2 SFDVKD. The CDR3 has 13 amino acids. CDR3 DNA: TGTGCCACTAGCGGGGGCACACTAGACAAGCAGTATTTT. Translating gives CATSGGTLDKQYF.

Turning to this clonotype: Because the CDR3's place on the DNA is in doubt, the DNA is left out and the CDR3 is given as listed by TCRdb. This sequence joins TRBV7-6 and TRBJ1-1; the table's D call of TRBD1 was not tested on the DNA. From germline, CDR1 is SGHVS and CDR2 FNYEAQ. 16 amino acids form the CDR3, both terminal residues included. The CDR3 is CASRSRGISPSILAFF.

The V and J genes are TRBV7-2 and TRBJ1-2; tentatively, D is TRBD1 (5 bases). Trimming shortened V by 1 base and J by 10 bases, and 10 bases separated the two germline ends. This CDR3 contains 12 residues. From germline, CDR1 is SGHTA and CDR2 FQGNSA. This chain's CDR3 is CASSLGGGVYTF. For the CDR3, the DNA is TGTGCCAGCAGCTTAGGTGGGGGGGTCTACACCTTC. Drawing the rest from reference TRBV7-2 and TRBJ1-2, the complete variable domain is GAGVSQSPSNKVTEKGKDVELRCDPISGHTALYWYRQSLGQGLEFLIYFQGNSAPDKSGLPSDRFSAERTGGSVSTLTIQRTQQEDSAVYLCASSLGGGVYTFGSGTRLTVV.

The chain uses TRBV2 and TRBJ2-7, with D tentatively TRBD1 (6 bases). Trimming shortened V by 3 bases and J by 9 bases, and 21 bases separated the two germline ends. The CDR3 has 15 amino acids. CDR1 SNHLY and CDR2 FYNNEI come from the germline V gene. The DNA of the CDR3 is TGTGCCAGCAGTGATGATACAGGGCAGGCCTTTCGGCAGTACTTC. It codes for CASSDDTGQAFRQYF.

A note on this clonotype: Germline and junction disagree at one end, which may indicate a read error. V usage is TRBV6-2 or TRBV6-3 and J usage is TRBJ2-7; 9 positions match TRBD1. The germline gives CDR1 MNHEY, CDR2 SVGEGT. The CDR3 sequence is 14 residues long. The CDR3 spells CATALGDRAYEQYF. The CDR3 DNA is TGCGCCACTGCCCTAGGGGACAGGGCCTACGAGCAGTACTTC.

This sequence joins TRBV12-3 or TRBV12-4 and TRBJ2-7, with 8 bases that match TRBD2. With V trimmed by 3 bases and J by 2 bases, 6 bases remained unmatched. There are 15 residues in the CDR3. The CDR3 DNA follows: TGTGCCAGCAGTTTCCCAAGCGGGGGAACCTACGAGCAGTACTTC. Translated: CASSFPSGGTYEQYF.

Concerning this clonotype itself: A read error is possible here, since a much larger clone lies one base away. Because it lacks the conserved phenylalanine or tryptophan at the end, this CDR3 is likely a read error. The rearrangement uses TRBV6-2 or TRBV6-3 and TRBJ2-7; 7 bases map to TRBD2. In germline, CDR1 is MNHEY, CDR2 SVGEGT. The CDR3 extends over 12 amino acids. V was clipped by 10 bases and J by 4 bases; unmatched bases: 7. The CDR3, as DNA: TGTGCCATAGGGGAGGGGTCTTACGAGCAGTACCTC. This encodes CAIGEGSYEQYL.